The next 5 T cell receptor beta chains were all read from a single sample in a study of T cells in Graves' hyperthyroidism and ophthalmopathy. The TCR beta CDR3 regions underwent amplification using RNA transcripts as the source. Using the HTBI primer set, a first-round RT-PCR was run on the TCR CDR3. TCRdb analysed the multiplex PCR reads with MiXCR anew, one entry per CDR3 protein. The sample holds hundreds of thousands of distinct CDR3 sequences; about 20% are singletons and the top ten take around 50%. Material for sequencing was blood. These receptors were obtained from a man in his forties or fifties with Graves' ophthalmopathy.

This clonotype was found a few times. The chain combines TRBV7-2 with TRBJ2-1; no clear D. The CDR3 runs to 16 residues. In germline, CDR1 is SGHTA, CDR2 FQGNSA. Trimming took off 5 bases at V and 4 bases at J, with 18 bases between the two ends. This CDR3 is CASSPRGADGYNEQFF. CDR3 coding DNA: TGTGCCAGCAGCCCCCGAGGTGCGGACGGATACAATGAGCAGTTCTTC.

This clonotype was seen a few times. This chain joins TRBV20-1 and TRBJ1-5; unclear D gene. In germline, CDR1 is DFQATT, CDR2 SNEGSKA (reference sequence). V dropped 0 bases and J dropped 2 bases, with 14 bases sitting between them. This CDR3 is 16 amino acids long. CDR3: CSARDVGQSGNQPQHF. CDR3 nucleotide sequence: TGCAGTGCTAGAGACGTCGGGCAGTCGGGCAATCAGCCCCAGCATTTT.

This clonotype was counted a few times. The V gene is TRBV5-1, the J gene TRBJ1-1; tentative D call: TRBD1 (6 bases). The V and J ends lost 5 bases and 0 bases respectively, with 17 bases between them. The V gene's germline CDR1 is SGHRS and CDR2 YFSETQ. The CDR3 has 16 amino acids. The CDR3 region is CASRRGPYDMNTEAFF. The DNA for the CDR3 is TGCGCCAGCAGACGGGGGCCCTACGACATGAACACTGAAGCTTTCTTT.

This clonotype has a handful of counts. The CDR3 loop reads CASSPREASGNEQFF. The CDR3 DNA sequence: TGTGCCAGCAGTCCGAGGGAGGCTAGCGGCAATGAGCAGTTCTTC. The chain carries TRBV6-1 and TRBJ2-1; 7 positions agree with TRBD2. The ends lost 5 bases at V and 6 bases at J; junction bases unmatched: 10. The CDR3 is 15 residues long. CDR1 and CDR2 (germline): MNHNS, SASEGT.

In the case of this clonotype: One end of the junction does not line up with germline, which may come from a read error. The rearrangement joins TRBV7-8 to TRBJ2-7; D is perhaps TRBD1 (6 bases). The length of the CDR3 is 15 residues. Per germline, CDR1 SGHVS and CDR2 FQNEAQ. The CDR3 loop is CASSPRRQDPYERYF. The CDR3 DNA reads TGTGCCAGCAGCCCCAGGAGACAGGACCCCTACGAGCGGTACTTC.